Listed below are T cell receptor beta chains from one sample, sequenced in a study of T cell responses to AZD1222 COVID-19 vaccine. Profiled with immunoSEQ multiplex PCR; TCRdb holds only in-frame clones, not every one. Found here are 65,000 or so clones, 84% of them singletons; the top ten hold about a tenth. Here the sequenced sample was peripheral blood, taken on day 0 of AZD1222 vaccination. The receptors were sampled from an adult in good health. Each CDR3 is given with its conserved first and last residue.

>TRBJ2-7|TRBV11-2|16
CASSLDWDRGTDEQYF
>TRBJ1-1|TRBV10-3|16
CAISAGGDRGRTEAFF
>TRBJ2-7|TRBV7-2|16
CASSSPLAGRSYEQYF
>TRBJ1-4|TRBV5-1|14
CASSLGQGYEKLFF
>TRBJ1-4|TRBV3-1/TRBV3-2|13
CASSQGGEEKLFF
>TRBJ2-1|TRBV7-2|17
CASSLALLGQSYNEQFF
>TRBJ1-1|TRBV15|14
CATIRDRMNTEAFF
>TRBJ1-2|TRBV9|16
CASSVGGAGQGYGYTF
>TRBJ1-5|TRBV7-3|19
CASSLEVPWQTQGDQPQHF
>TRBJ1-5|TRBV4-2|15
CASSQVAAYNQPQHF
>TRBJ2-7|TRBV6-6|16
CASSLSPGSPSDEQYF
>TRBJ2-2|TRBV4-3|16
CASSQGVNPNTGELFF
>TRBJ1-3|TRBV28|14
CASIGSLSGNTIYF
>TRBJ2-2|TRBV28|15
CASSTSGMYTGELFF
>TRBJ1-5|TRBV2|15
CASSVGGISNQPQHF
>TRBJ1-4|TRBV6-5|16
CASSYSIVGWGEKLFF
>TRBJ1-1|TRBV6-5|14
CASSYSRGMTEAFF
>TRBJ2-2|TRBV7-9|13
CASSPFYTGELFF
>TRBJ1-1|TRBV5-6|15
CASSLPDPRNTEAFF
>TRBJ1-6|TRBV7-6|15
CASSPRQGAGSPLHF
>TRBJ1-6|TRBV28|16
CASSLDSNYLNSPLHF
>TRBJ2-1|TRBV6-1|12
CASSEIGGEQFF
>TRBJ1-2|TRBV30|12
CAWNPGVDGYTF
>TRBJ1-5|TRBV19|13
CASSIMGNQPQHF
>TRBJ1-2|TRBV6-5|15
CASSYSKAGAYGYTF
>TRBJ1-4|TRBV6-2/TRBV6-3|16
CASSLRQGGRSEKLFF